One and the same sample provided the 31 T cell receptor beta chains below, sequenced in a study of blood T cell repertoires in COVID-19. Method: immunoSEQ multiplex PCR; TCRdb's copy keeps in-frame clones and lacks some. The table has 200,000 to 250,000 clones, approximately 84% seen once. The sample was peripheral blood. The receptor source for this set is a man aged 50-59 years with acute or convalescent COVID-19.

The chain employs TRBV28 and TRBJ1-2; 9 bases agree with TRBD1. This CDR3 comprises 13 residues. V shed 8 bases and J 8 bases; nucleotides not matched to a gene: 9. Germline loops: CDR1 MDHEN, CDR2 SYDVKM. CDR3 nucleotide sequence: TGTGCCAGCGTATCCGGGACAGGGAGCGGCTACACCTTC. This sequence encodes CASVSGTGSGYTF.

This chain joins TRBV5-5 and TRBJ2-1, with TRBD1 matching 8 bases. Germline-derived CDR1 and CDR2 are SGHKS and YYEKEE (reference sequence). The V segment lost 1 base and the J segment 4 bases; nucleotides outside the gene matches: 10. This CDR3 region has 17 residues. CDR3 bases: TGTGCCAGCAGCTTGTCCGGGACAGGTTCCCGTTACAATGAGCAGTTCTTC. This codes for CASSLSGTGSRYNEQFF.

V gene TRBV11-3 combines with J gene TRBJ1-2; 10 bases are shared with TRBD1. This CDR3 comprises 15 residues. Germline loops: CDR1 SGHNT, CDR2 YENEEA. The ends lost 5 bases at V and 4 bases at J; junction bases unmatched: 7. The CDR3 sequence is CASSARQGAVYGYTF. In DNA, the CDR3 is TGTGCCAGCAGCGCAAGACAGGGGGCGGTCTATGGCTACACCTTC.

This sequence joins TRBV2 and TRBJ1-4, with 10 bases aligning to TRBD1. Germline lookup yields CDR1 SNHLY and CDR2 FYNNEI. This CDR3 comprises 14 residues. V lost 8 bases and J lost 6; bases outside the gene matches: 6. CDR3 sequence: CASVTGTGDEKLFF. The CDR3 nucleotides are TGTGCCAGCGTTACCGGGACAGGGGATGAAAAACTGTTTTTT. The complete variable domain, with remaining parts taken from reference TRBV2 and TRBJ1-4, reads EPEVTQTPSHQVTQMGQEVILRCVPISNHLYFYWYRQILGQKVEFLVSFYNNEISEKSEIFDDQFSVERPDGSNFTLKIRSTKLEDSAMYFCASVTGTGDEKLFFGSGTQLSVL.

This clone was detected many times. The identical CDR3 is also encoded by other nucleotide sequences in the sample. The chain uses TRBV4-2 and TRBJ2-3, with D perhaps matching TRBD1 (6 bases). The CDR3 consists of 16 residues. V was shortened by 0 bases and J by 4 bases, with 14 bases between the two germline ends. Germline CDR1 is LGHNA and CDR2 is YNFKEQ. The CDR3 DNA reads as TGTGCCAGCAGCCAAGAGCTGGGGGCGCGATCAGATACGCAGTATTTT. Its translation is CASSQELGARSDTQYF.

The CDR3 bases are TGTGCCAGGCAGGGGCAGTATGGCTACACCTTC. Its translation is CARQGQYGYTF. This chain joins TRBV21-1 and TRBJ1-2; the table gives TRBD1 as D, unverified against the DNA. TRBV21-1 is designated a pseudogene. The CDR3 totals 11 residues.

The CDR3 bases are TGCGCCAGCAGCCAAGATCTTAGTGCAGGAAATTCACCCCTCCACTTT. It encodes CASSQDLSAGNSPLHF. The rearrangement joins TRBV4-1 to TRBJ1-6; no clear D. Germline values: CDR1 MGHRA, CDR2 YSYEKL. The length of the CDR3 is 16 residues. The V gene lost 0 bases and the J gene lost 7 bases, with 13 bases spanning the gap.

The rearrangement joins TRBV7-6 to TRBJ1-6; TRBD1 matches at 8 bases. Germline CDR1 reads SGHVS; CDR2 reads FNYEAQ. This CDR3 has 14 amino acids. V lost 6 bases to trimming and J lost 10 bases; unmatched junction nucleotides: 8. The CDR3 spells CASSSGTGSSPLHF. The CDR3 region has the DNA TGTGCCAGCAGTTCCGGGACAGGCTCCTCACCCCTCCACTTT.

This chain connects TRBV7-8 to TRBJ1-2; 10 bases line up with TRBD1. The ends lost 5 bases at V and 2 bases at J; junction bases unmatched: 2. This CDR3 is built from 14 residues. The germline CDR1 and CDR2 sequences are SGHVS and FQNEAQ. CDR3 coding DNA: TGTGCCAGCAGCGCGGGACAGGGGAACTATGGCTACACCTTC. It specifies CASSAGQGNYGYTF.

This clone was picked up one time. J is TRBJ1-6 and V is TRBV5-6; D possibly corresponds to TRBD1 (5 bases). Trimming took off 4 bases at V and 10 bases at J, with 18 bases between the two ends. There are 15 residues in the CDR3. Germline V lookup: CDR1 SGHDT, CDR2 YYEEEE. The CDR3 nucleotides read TGTGCCAGCAGCATAGTCCAGGCTAAGGGGTCACCCCTCCACTTT. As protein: CASSIVQAKGSPLHF. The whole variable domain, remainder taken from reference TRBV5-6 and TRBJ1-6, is DAGVTQSPTHLIKTRGQQVTLRCSPKSGHDTVSWYQQALGQGPQFIFQYYEEEERQRGNFPDRFSGHQFPNYSSELNVNALLLGDSALYLCASSIVQAKGSPLHFGNGTRLTVT.

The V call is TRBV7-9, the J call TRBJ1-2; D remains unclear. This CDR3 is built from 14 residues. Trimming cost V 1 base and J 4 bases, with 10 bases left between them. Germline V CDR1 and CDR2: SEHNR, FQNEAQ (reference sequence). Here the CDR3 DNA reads TGTGCCAGCAGCTTAGAGAGAGGGCCCTATGGCTACACCTTC. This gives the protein CASSLERGPYGYTF.

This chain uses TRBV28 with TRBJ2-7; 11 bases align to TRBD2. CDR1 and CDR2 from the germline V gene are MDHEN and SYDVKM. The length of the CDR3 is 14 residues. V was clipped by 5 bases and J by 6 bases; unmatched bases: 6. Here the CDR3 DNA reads TGTGCCAGCAGTCTTTCGGGACTAGCGGTCGAGCAGTACTTC. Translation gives CASSLSGLAVEQYF.

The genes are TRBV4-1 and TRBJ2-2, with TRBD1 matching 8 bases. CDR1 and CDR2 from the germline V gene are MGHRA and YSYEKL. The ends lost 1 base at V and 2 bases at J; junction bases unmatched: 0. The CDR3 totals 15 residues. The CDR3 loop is CASSQAGGNTGELFF. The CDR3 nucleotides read TGCGCCAGCAGCCAAGCAGGGGGCAACACCGGGGAGCTGTTTTTT.

CDR3 residues: CASSKVVGGRVSYEQYF. As DNA, the CDR3 is TGTGCCAGCAGCAAAGTCGTCGGGGGGCGGGTCTCCTACGAGCAGTACTTC. The rearrangement links TRBV21-1 to TRBJ2-7; the listed D gene, TRBD2, was not tested against the DNA. TRBV21-1 counts as a pseudogene. CDR3 length equals 17 residues.

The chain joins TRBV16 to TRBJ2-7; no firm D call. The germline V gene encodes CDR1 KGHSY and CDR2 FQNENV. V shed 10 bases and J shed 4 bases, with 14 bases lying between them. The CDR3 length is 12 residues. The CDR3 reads CATSVGLYEQYF. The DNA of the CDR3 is TGTGCCACCTCCGTTGGGCTTTACGAGCAGTACTTC.

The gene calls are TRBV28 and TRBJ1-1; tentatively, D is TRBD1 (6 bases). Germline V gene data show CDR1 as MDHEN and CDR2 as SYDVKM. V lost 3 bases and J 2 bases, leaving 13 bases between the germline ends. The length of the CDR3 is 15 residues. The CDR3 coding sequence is TGTGCCAGCAGTTTCGGCGGACAGTTTAACACTGAAGCTTTCTTT. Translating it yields CASSFGGQFNTEAFF. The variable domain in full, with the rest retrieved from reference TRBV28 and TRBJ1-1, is DVKVTQSSRYLVKRTGEKVFLECVQDMDHENMFWYRQDPGLGLRLIYFSYDVKMKEKGDIPEGYSVSREKKERFSLILESASTNQTSMYLCASSFGGQFNTEAFFGQGTRLTVV.

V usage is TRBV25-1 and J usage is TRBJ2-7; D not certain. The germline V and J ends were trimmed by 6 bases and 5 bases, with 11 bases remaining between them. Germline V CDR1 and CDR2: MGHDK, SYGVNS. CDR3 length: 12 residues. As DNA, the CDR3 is TGTGCCAGCAGAGCTCAGGTTCACGAGCAGTACTTC. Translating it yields CASRAQVHEQYF.

The CDR3 here is CASSVETGLFGSPLHF. The CDR3 DNA sequence: TGTGCCAGCAGCGTAGAGACAGGACTTTTTGGTTCACCCCTCCACTTT. The chain combines TRBV9 with TRBJ1-6; maybe TRBD1 (6 bases). Deletions cut 0 bases from V and 9 bases from J, with 16 bases between. Per germline, CDR1 SGDLS and CDR2 YYNGEE. The CDR3 length is 16 residues.

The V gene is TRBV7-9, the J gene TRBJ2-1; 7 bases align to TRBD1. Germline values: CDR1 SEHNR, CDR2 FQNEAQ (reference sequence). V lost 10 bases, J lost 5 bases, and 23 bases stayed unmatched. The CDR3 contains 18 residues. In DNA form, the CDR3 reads TGTGCCATCACCAGCTTACCCCCCGACAGGGCCCCAAACAATGAGCAGTTCTTC. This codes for CAITSLPPDRAPNNEQFF. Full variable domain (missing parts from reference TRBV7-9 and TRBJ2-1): DTGVSQNPRHKITKRGQNVTFRCDPISEHNRLYWYRQTLGQGPEFLTYFQNEAQLEKSRLLSDRFSAERPKGSFSTLEIQRTEQGDSAMYLCAITSLPPDRAPNNEQFFGPGTRLTVL.

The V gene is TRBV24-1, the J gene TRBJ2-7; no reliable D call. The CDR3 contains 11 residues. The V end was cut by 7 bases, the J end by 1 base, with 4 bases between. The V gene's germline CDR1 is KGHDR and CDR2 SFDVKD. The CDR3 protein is CATSVSYEQYF. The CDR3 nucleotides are TGTGCCACCAGCGTTTCCTACGAGCAGTACTTC.

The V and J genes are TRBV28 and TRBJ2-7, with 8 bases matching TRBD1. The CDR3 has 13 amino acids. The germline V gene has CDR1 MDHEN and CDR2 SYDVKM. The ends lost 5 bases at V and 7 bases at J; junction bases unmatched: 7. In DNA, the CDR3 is TGTGCCAGCAGTGTCGGGACAGGACGAGAGCAGTACTTC. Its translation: CASSVGTGREQYF.

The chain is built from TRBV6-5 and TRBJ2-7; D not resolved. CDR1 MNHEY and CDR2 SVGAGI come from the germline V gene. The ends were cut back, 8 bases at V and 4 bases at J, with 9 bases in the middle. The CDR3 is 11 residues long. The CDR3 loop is CASRTEYEQYF. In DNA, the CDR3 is TGTGCCAGCCGTACAGAGTACGAGCAGTACTTC.

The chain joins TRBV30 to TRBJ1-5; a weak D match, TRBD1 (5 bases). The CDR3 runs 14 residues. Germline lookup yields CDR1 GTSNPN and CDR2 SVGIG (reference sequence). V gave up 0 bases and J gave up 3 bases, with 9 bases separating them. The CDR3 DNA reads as TGTGCCTGGAGTGTACTACAGGACAATCAGCCCCAGCATTTT. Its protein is CAWSVLQDNQPQHF.

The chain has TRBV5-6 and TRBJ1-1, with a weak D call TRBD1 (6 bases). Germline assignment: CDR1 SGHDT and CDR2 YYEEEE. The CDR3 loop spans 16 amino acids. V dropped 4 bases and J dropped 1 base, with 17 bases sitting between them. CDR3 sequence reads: CASSQRRTGQNTEAFF. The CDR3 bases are TGTGCCAGCAGCCAACGGAGGACGGGACAGAACACTGAAGCTTTCTTT.

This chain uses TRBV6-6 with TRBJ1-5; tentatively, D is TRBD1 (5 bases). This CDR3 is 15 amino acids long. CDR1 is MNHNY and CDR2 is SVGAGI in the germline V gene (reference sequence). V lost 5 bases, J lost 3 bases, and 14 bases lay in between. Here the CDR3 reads CASSHTRRDNQPQHF. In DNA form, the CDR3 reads TGTGCCAGCAGTCATACTCGCAGGGACAATCAGCCCCAGCATTTT.

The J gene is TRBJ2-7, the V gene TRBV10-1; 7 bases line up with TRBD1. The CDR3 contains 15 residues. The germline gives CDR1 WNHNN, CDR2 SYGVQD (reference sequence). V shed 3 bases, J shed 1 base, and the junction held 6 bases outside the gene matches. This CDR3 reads CASSEDRELSYEQYF. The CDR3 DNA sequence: TGCGCCAGCAGTGAAGACAGGGAACTGTCCTACGAGCAGTACTTC.

The chain's CDR3 is CASSQAGYEQYF. The DNA for the CDR3 is TGCGCCAGCAGCCAAGCAGGCTACGAGCAGTACTTC. The chain employs TRBV4-1 and TRBJ2-7; D unresolved. Trimming left V 1 base short and J 3 bases short, with 4 bases between. The germline gives CDR1 MGHRA, CDR2 YSYEKL. The CDR3 loop spans 12 amino acids.

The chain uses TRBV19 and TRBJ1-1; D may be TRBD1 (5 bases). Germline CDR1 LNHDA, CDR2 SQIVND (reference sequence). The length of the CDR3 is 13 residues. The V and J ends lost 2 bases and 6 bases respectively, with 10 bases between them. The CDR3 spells CASSISAGSEAFF. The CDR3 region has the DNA TGTGCCAGTAGTATATCGGCAGGGTCTGAAGCTTTCTTT.

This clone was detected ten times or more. The DNA of the CDR3 is TGTGCCAGCAGTTTAATGGGAGGGTCCTACGAGCAGTACTTC. It is translated as CASSLMGGSYEQYF. J is TRBJ2-7 and V is TRBV28, with 7 bases lining up with TRBD2. CDR1 is MDHEN and CDR2 is SYDVKM in the germline V gene. This CDR3 is built from 14 residues. V gave up 2 bases and J gave up 1 base; unmatched junction bases: 2.

For the CDR3, the DNA is TGTGCCAGCAGCTCGGACAGGGGAGGCCCCGGGTATCAGCCCCAGCATTTT. The encoded protein is CASSSDRGGPGYQPQHF. V and J are TRBV7-8 and TRBJ1-5; 9 bases agree with TRBD1. The CDR3 is 17 amino acids. The germline CDR1 and CDR2 sequences are SGHVS and FQNEAQ. Trimming removed 4 bases from V and 5 bases from J; junction bases left unmatched: 12.

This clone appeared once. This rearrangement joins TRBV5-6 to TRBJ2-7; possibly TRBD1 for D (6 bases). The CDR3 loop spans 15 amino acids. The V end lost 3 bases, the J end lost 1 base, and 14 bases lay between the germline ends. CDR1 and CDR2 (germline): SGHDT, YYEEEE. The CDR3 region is CASSSSGTISYEQYF. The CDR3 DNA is TGTGCCAGCAGCTCGTCCGGGACAATATCCTACGAGCAGTACTTC.